This T cell receptor (beta chain) was retrieved from a study of blood T cells in healthy people across ages. Comment on this clonotype: The antigen remains unidentified.

Then a second PCR, running roughly 7 to 11 cycles, was carried out with a sample-barcoded 5' primer and a J-beta primer mix. One entry per CDR3 protein results from TCRdb running MiXCR on the 5' RACE reads. The sample consists of 870,000 or so distinct CDR3 sequences, 29% of them appearing once. Study-wide results and limits: Diversity was higher, and naive CD4+ cells more numerous, in long-lived donors than in aged donors. Unsorted PBMCs blocked a conclusive comparison of naive and antigen-experienced cells. Lack of knowledge of donor CMV status possibly confounded expanded clonotype changes.

The TCR comes from a woman over 75 in good health. The specimen was blood.

In DNA, the CDR3 is TGTGCCAGCAGGCCCAGGGCTCCGGGAAACACCATATATTTT. This translates into CASRPRAPGNTIYF. This chain uses TRBV27 with TRBJ1-3; D may be TRBD1 (5 bases). Per germline, CDR1 MNHEY and CDR2 SMNVEV (reference sequence). V was shortened by 6 bases and J by 4 bases, with 13 bases between the two germline ends. The CDR3 length is 14 residues.